This T cell receptor beta chain was profiled in a study of T cell repertoires in cytomegalovirus infection. Study-level background: Public signatures in TCR beta pointed to CMV infection and matching HLA type.

V shed 2 bases and J shed 6 bases, with 8 bases lying between them. The CDR3 extends over 12 amino acids. Germline assignment: CDR1 SQVTM and CDR2 ANQGSEA. There are many counts of this clonotype. Its target is not known. TCRdb re-called the reads with MiXCR, one entry per CDR3 protein. The sample lists 150,000 to 200,000 distinct CDR3 sequences, 28% occurring once. General study points: The ex vivo response showed dominance by HLA-C-restricted CMV-specific TCR beta clonotypes. Cumulative public TCR beta family frequency identified CMV carriers with the relevant HLA.

This clonotype was sampled from a human donor in good health (CMV status not recorded). Some clones in this sample may be carry-over from other donors' samples. Sequencing was done on a sample of PBMCs. The chain links TRBV29-1 to TRBJ2-1; the D is unclear. The CDR3 here is CSVEWVGNEQFF. In nucleotides, the CDR3 is TGCAGCGTTGAATGGGTGGGCAATGAGCAGTTCTTC.